This T cell receptor (beta chain) is from a study of blood T cell repertoires in COVID-19. Turning to the study itself: The study drew acute and convalescent COVID-19 samples from the United States, Italy and Spain. Sources were T cells, B-cell-depleted T cells, or PBMCs; the material itself was cDNA or gDNA.

The ends were cut back, 1 base at V and 7 bases at J, with 13 bases in the middle. Germline lookup yields CDR1 SGHTA and CDR2 FQGNSA. This CDR3 contains 15 residues. Per the original data handling: From reference gene primer amplification, estimates of nucleated cell counts were derived. The method was immunoSEQ multiplex PCR; TCRdb's version includes in-frame clones alone and lacks a portion of them. V and J calls and clone size are as listed in that table; D and trimming were resolved from the DNA. Of fewer than 65,000 clones listed, over 85% are singletons. Sequenced: peripheral blood. The TCR sequence derives from a human donor in a cohort sampled during active COVID-19. The chain combines TRBV7-2 with TRBJ1-4; possible D gene TRBD1, 6 bases. The CDR3 DNA reads TGTGCCAGCAGCTTAGTTAGGGGGGGTGTTGAAAAACTGTTTTTT. Protein: CASSLVRGGVEKLFF.